A selection of T cell receptor beta chains follows, all from one sample in a study of graft-versus-host responses after intestinal transplantation. Repertoires were generated with immunoSEQ multiplex PCR, while TCRdb's copy carries only in-frame clones and drops some. The data hold tens of thousands of clones, with 94% observed a single time. No cognate antigen is known for these TCRs. The sample in question was unstimulated CD8+ T cells sorted from spleen or lymph node cells, obtained before intestinal transplant. The receptors stem from a human donor who received an intestinal transplant. Both conserved end residues are part of each CDR3. A D gene is named only where the DNA matches it firmly. Size tells how often a clone was seen (once, few, many) or the class of an expanded clone, and some rows leave it out.

V: TRBV9
size: NA
D: TRBD2
J: TRBJ2-1
DNA: TGTGCCAGCAGGCCGGGACTAAGCTCCTACAATGAGCAGTTCTTC
CDR3: CASRPGLSSYNEQFF

V: TRBV2
size: NA
D: TRBD1
J: TRBJ2-6
DNA: TGTGCCAGGGAACAGGGGGGCCTCCTGGGGGCCAACGTCCTGACTTTC
CDR3: CAREQGGLLGANVLTF

V: TRBV4-1
size: NA
D: TRBD2
J: TRBJ2-1
DNA: TGCGCCAGCAGCCAAGAGGATACTAGCGGGAGAAATGGTGAGCAGTTCTTC
CDR3: CASSQEDTSGRNGEQFF

V: TRBV5-1
size: NA
D: TRBD2
J: TRBJ2-7
DNA: TGCGCCAGCACCGTGAATGGACTAGCGGGGCCCTACGAGCAGTACTTC
CDR3: CASTVNGLAGPYEQYF

V: TRBV11-1
size: once
D: NA
J: TRBJ1-1
DNA: TGTGCCAGCAGCTTATACAGGGACTTAAACACTGAAGCTTTCTTT
CDR3: CASSLYRDLNTEAFF

V: TRBV27
size: NA
D: TRBD1
J: TRBJ2-1
DNA: TGTGCCAGCAGCACAGGGGCGGATGAGCAGTTCTTC
CDR3: CASSTGADEQFF

V: TRBV28
size: NA
D: NA
J: TRBJ2-1
DNA: TGTGCCAGCAGTTTAGACTACCTTTACAATGAGCAGTTCTTC
CDR3: CASSLDYLYNEQFF

V: TRBV25-1
size: once
D: TRBD2
J: TRBJ2-7
DNA: TGTGCCAGCAGTCGGACCGGACTAGCGGGATTGGACGAGCAGTACTTC
CDR3: CASSRTGLAGLDEQYF

V: TRBV16
size: NA
D: NA
J: TRBJ1-2
DNA: TGTGCCAGCAGCCAAGCCCCTAAGGGGATCTATGGCTACACCTTC
CDR3: CASSQAPKGIYGYTF

V: TRBV7-9
size: NA
D: NA
J: TRBJ1-3
DNA: TGTGCCAGCAGCTTAAGCGTATCAATCATATATTTT
CDR3: CASSLSVSIIYF

V: TRBV27
size: NA
D: NA
J: TRBJ2-1
DNA: TGTGCCAGCAGTCTACAGGGTTCCTACAATGAGCAGTTCTTC
CDR3: CASSLQGSYNEQFF

V: TRBV2
size: NA
D: NA
J: TRBJ2-3
DNA: TGTGCCAGCAGTGAGCCGGGGCACACAGATACGCAGTATTTT
CDR3: CASSEPGHTDTQYF

V: TRBV28
size: NA
D: NA
J: TRBJ2-7
DNA: TGTGCCAGCACCCCACCCCCGGGGGCTGGATACGAGCAGTACTTC
CDR3: CASTPPPGAGYEQYF

V: TRBV5-1
size: NA
D: NA
J: TRBJ2-1
DNA: TGCGCCAGCAGCGCAGGGTACAATGAGCAGTTCTTC
CDR3: CASSAGYNEQFF

V: TRBV6-1
size: NA
D: TRBD2
J: TRBJ2-1
DNA: TGTGCCAGCAGTGAAGCTCCCCTAGCGGGAGCCTACAATGAGCAGTTCTTC
CDR3: CASSEAPLAGAYNEQFF

V: TRBV11-3
size: NA
D: NA
J: TRBJ2-5
DNA: TGTGCCAGCAGCTTAGAGCCAGGGGGAGGGACCCAGTACTTC
CDR3: CASSLEPGGGTQYF

V: TRBV2
size: NA
D: NA
J: TRBJ2-1
DNA: TGTGCCAGCAGTGAAGTGGCTACCCGGGGCAATGAGCAGTTCTTC
CDR3: CASSEVATRGNEQFF

V: TRBV27
size: NA
D: NA
J: TRBJ1-2
DNA: TGTGTCAGCAGTGACGGATATGGCTACACCTTC
CDR3: CVSSDGYGYTF

V: TRBV29-1
size: NA
D: NA
J: TRBJ1-2
DNA: TGCAGCGTCTTACCCCCCCCACTCTTC
CDR3: CSVLPPPLF

V: TRBV19
size: NA
D: NA
J: TRBJ1-1
DNA: TGTGCCAGTAGTTATGGGGCAGGGGTGTACACTGAAGCTTTCTTT
CDR3: CASSYGAGVYTEAFF

V: TRBV7-9
size: NA
D: TRBD2
J: TRBJ2-7
DNA: TGTGCCAGCAGCTTAAGGGCGGAACTAGCGGGAGGGCCGGGCTACGAGCAGTACTTC
CDR3: CASSLRAELAGGPGYEQYF

V: TRBV7-9
size: once
D: TRBD2
J: TRBJ2-3
DNA: TGTGCCAGCAGCTCCGGACTAGCGGGAGGGCACGATACGCAGTATTTT
CDR3: CASSSGLAGGHDTQYF

V: TRBV2
size: NA
D: TRBD1
J: TRBJ1-4
DNA: TGTGCCAGCACAGGGGGAGGGACAACTAATGAAAAACTGTTTTTT
CDR3: CASTGGGTTNEKLFF

V: TRBV5-1
size: NA
D: NA
J: TRBJ1-1
DNA: TGCGCCAGCAGCCAACTTAAAAGGGACACTGAAGCTTTCTTT
CDR3: CASSQLKRDTEAFF

V: TRBV19
size: NA
D: NA
J: TRBJ2-7
DNA: TGTGCCAGTAGCCACACCTTGGATATAACCTACGAGCAGTACTTC
CDR3: CASSHTLDITYEQYF

V: TRBV7-9
size: once
D: NA
J: TRBJ1-1
DNA: TGTGCCAGCAGCTTAGTCCGTTTATTATTCGGCAGAAACACTGAAGCTTTCTTT
CDR3: CASSLVRLLFGRNTEAFF

V: TRBV2
size: NA
D: TRBD1
J: TRBJ1-3
DNA: TGTGCCAGCAGTGACCCCGGGGACAGGGGCTACACCATATATTTT
CDR3: CASSDPGDRGYTIYF

V: TRBV18
size: NA
D: NA
J: TRBJ2-5
DNA: TGTGCCAGCTCAGACAAGGAGACCCAGTACTTC
CDR3: CASSDKETQYF

V: TRBV7-8
size: NA
D: TRBD1
J: TRBJ2-7
DNA: TGTGCCAGCAGGGACGATGGACAGGCCGCCTACGAGCAGTACTTC
CDR3: CASRDDGQAAYEQYF

V: TRBV2
size: NA
D: NA
J: TRBJ2-5
DNA: TGTGCCAGCAGTGAAGTGTTTCGACTAGATCGGGGGAATAATGGAGAGACCCAGTACTTC
CDR3: CASSEVFRLDRGNNGETQYF

V: TRBV7-8
size: NA
D: NA
J: TRBJ2-5
DNA: TGTGCCAGCAGCTTAGGATGGTCGGGGCAAGAGACCCAGTACTTC
CDR3: CASSLGWSGQETQYF

V: TRBV7-8
size: NA
D: TRBD2
J: TRBJ2-3
DNA: TGTGCCAGCAGCTTCTCGGGAGGGGTTGGAGATACGCAGTATTTT
CDR3: CASSFSGGVGDTQYF

V: TRBV20-1
size: NA
D: NA
J: TRBJ2-1
DNA: TGCAGTTGGGGTTATAAGCAGTTCTTC
CDR3: CSWGYKQFF

V: TRBV28
size: NA
D: NA
J: TRBJ1-1
DNA: TGTGCCAGCACCACTATAGACAGTCTCACTGAAGCTTTCTTT
CDR3: CASTTIDSLTEAFF

V: TRBV23-1
size: NA
D: TRBD2
J: TRBJ2-5
DNA: TGCGCCAGCAGTCAATCTCGGCTAGCGGGGAGAGAGGAGGGAGAGACCCAGTACTTC
CDR3: CASSQSRLAGREEGETQYF

V: TRBV5-6
size: NA
D: TRBD2
J: TRBJ2-5
DNA: TGTGCCAGCACCATGGGGCGGGAGGTCCGGGAGACCCAGTACTTC
CDR3: CASTMGREVRETQYF

V: TRBV6-1
size: once
D: NA
J: TRBJ2-1
DNA: TGTGCCAGCAGTGAAATCCTGACAGGAACTCCTGGAAATGAGCAGTTCTTC
CDR3: CASSEILTGTPGNEQFF

V: TRBV27
size: NA
D: NA
J: TRBJ2-5
DNA: TGTGCCAGCAAGCCCGGGACCAAACAAGAGACCCAGTACTTC
CDR3: CASKPGTKQETQYF

V: TRBV18
size: NA
D: NA
J: TRBJ2-7
DNA: TGTGCCAGCTCACAGTACGAAAGCTCCTACGAGCAGTACTTC
CDR3: CASSQYESSYEQYF

V: TRBV9
size: NA
D: NA
J: TRBJ1-1
DNA: TGTGCCAGCAGCGGAATGACAGGAAGGAACACTGAAGCTTTCTTT
CDR3: CASSGMTGRNTEAFF

V: TRBV7-9
size: NA
D: TRBD2
J: TRBJ2-5
DNA: TGTGCCAGCAGCCTGCCGCGCGGGGGTAAAGAGACCCAGTACTTC
CDR3: CASSLPRGGKETQYF

V: TRBV2
size: once
D: NA
J: TRBJ1-6
DNA: TGTGCCAGCAGTGCATGGATGGTTAATAATTCACCCCTCCACTTT
CDR3: CASSAWMVNNSPLHF